This T cell receptor (beta chain) was found in a study of T cells after yellow fever vaccination. Study in general: SMART-Seq v4 Ultra Low Input prepared libraries from low-cell fractions.

Using its own MiXCR run on the 5' RACE reads, TCRdb lists one record per CDR3 protein. The sample lists around 530,000 distinct CDR3 sequences, less than 20% occurring once. CDR1 and CDR2 from the germline V gene are SEHNR and FQNEAQ (reference sequence). Trimming took off 5 bases at V and 2 bases at J, with 14 bases between the two ends. This CDR3 is 15 amino acids long. Study results and limitations: Of the clonotypes, a small share occurred in both CD4 and CD8 compartments.

Many counts were recorded for this clonotype. Its antigen is currently unknown. The sequence was obtained from a young man who received the YFV17D yellow fever vaccine. The chain combines TRBV7-9 with TRBJ2-3, with D perhaps given as TRBD1 or TRBD2 (5 bases each). The specimen was PBMCs, collected 5 to 6 days after the first yellow fever vaccination. CDR3 nucleotides: TGTGCCAGCAGCCCCCGGGGCAGTTACACAGATACGCAGTATTTT. Amino acid sequence: CASSPRGSYTDTQYF.